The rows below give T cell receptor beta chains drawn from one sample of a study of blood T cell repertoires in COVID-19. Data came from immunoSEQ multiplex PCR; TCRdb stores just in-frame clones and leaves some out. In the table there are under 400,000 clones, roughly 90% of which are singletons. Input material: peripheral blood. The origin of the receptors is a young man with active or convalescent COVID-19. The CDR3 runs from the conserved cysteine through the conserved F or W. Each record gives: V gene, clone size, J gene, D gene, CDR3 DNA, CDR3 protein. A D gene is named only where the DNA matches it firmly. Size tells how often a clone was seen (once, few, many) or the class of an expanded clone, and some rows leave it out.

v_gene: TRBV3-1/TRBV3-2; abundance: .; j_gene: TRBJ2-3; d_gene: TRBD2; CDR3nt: TGTGCCAGCAGCCAAGACGGAGCGGGGGGTAGAGATACGCAGTATTTT; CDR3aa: CASSQDGAGGRDTQYF
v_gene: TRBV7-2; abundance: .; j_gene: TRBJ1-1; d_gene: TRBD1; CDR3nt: TGTGCCAGCAGCTTCGACAGGGCGGAGAAAGCTTTCTTT; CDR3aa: CASSFDRAEKAFF
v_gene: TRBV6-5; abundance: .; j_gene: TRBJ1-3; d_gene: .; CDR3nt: TGTGCCAGCAAATACTCTGGAAACACCATATATTTT; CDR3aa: CASKYSGNTIYF
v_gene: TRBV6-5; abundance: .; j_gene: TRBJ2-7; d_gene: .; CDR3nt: TGTGCTGTAGCGAACTCCTACGAGCAGTACTTC; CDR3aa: CAVANSYEQYF
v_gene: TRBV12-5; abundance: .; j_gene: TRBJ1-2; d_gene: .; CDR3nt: TGTGCTAGTGGTTTGAACAGGGCCTATGGCTACACCTTC; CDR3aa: CASGLNRAYGYTF
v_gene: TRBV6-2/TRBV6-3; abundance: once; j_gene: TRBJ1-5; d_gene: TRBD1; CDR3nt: TGTGCCAGCAGTTACGGACAGGGCAATCAGCCCCAGCATTTT; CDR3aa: CASSYGQGNQPQHF
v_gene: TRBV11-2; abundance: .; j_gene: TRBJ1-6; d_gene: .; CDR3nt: TGTGCCAGCAGCTTGGCGGAGTATTCACCCCTCCACTTT; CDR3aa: CASSLAEYSPLHF
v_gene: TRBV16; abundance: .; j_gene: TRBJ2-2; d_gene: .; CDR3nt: TGTGCCAGCAGCCAATTCCGGGGATCCGGGGAGCTGTTTTTT; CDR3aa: CASSQFRGSGELFF
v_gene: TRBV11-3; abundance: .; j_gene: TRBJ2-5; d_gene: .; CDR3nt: TGTGCCAGCAGCTTAGGTTCCCAGTTCCAAGAGACCCAGTACTTC; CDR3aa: CASSLGSQFQETQYF
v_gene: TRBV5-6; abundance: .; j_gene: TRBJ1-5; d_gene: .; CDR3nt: TGTGCCAGCAGCCTACGGGTCTATAGCAATCAGCCCCAGCATTTT; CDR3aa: CASSLRVYSNQPQHF
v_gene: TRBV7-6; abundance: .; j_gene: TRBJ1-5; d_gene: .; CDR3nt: TGTGCCAGCAGCTTAGGTATGGGCTGGCAGCCCCAGCATTTT; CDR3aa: CASSLGMGWQPQHF
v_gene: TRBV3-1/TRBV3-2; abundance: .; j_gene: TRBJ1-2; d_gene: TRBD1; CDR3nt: TGTGCCAGCAGCCAAGGGACAGGGCCTAACTATGGCTACACCTTC; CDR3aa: CASSQGTGPNYGYTF
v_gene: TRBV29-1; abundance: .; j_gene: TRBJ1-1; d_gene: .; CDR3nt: TGCAGCGTTGGGGACACTAACACTGAAGCTTTCTTT; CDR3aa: CSVGDTNTEAFF
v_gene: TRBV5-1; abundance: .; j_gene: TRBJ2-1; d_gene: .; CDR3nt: TGCGCCAGCAGCTTGGGCGGGGAATACAATGAGCAGTTCTTC; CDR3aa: CASSLGGEYNEQFF
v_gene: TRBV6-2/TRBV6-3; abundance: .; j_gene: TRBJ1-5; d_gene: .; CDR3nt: TGTGCCAGCAGTTACTCGGCAGGATCAAATCAGCCCCAGCATTTT; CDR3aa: CASSYSAGSNQPQHF
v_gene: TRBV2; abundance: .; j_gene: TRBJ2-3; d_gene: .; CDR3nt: TGTGCCATCCAAGGCCAGGTAGTGGCAGATACGCAGTATTTT; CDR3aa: CAIQGQVVADTQYF
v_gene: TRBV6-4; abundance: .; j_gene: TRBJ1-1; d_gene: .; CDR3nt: TGTGCCAGCAGTGACTGGACTACGCCACCGCAGGAGAACACTGAAGCTTTCTTT; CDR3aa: CASSDWTTPPQENTEAFF
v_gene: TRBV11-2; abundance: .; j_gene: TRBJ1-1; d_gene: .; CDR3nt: TGTGCCAGCAGCTTGGCGGGTGTAACTGAAGCTTTCTTT; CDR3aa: CASSLAGVTEAFF
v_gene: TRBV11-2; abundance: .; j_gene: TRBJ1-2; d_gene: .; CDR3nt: TGTGCCAGCAGCTTAGACCATGGCAGGGCCTATGGCTACACCTTC; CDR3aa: CASSLDHGRAYGYTF
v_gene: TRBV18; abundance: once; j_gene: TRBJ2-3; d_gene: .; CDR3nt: TGTGCCAGCTCACCAGTAGCGTTGGGTGATACGCAGTATTTT; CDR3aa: CASSPVALGDTQYF
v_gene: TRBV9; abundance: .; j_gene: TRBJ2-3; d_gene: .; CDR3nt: TGTGCCAGCAGCGAGCAACTTAGCACAGATACGCAGTATTTT; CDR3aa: CASSEQLSTDTQYF
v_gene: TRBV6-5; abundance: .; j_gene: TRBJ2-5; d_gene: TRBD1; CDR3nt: TGTGCCAGCAGCCACGACAGGGGGCGGAAGACCCAGTACTTC; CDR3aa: CASSHDRGRKTQYF
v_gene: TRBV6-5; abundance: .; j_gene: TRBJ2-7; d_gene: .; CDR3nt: TGTGCCAGCAGTTACCCCCTAGGGAGGTCCTACGAGCAGTACTTC; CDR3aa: CASSYPLGRSYEQYF
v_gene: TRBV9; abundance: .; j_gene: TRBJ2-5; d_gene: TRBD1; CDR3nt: TGTGCCAGCAGCCCAGGGGGCGTTGAAGAGACCCAGTACTTC; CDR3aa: CASSPGGVEETQYF
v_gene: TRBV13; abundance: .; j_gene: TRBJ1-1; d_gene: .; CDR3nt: TGTGCCAGCAGCTTAGGCCCCCGGGAATGGGCTTTCTTT; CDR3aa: CASSLGPREWAFF
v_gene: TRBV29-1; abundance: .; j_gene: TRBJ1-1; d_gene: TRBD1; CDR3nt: TGCAGCGGGGGGACAGGGAGTTCTGAAGCTTTCTTT; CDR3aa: CSGGTGSSEAFF
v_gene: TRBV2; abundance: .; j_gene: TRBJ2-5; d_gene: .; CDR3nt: TGTGCCAGCAGCCAAGAGGCAGGGGCGGAGACCCAGTACTTC; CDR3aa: CASSQEAGAETQYF
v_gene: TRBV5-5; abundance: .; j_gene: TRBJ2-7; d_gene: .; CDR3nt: TGTGCCAGCAGCTTCAACGGGAGAACCTACGAGCAGTACTTC; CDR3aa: CASSFNGRTYEQYF
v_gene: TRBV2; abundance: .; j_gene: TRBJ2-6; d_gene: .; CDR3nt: TGTGCCAGCAGTGAAGGCGGCAGGCGGGCTGGGGCCAACGTCCTGACTTTC; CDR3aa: CASSEGGRRAGANVLTF
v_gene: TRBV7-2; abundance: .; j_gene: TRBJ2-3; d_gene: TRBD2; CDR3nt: TGTGCCAGCAAACTAGCGGGAGTTATAGATACGCAGTATTTT; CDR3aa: CASKLAGVIDTQYF
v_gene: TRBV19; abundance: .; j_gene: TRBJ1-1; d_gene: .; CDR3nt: TGTGCCAGTAGTCCCCCCCCCGGCAGGGGACGCTTAGCAGCTTTCTTT; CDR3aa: CASSPPPGRGRLAAFF
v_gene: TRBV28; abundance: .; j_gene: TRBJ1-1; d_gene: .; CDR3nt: TGTGCCAGCAGTTTATGGATACGGGTTAACACTGAAGCTTTCTTT; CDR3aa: CASSLWIRVNTEAFF
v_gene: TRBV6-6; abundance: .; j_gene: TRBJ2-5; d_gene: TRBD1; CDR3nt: TGTGCCAGCAGGGACAGGGAAGAGACCCAGTACTTC; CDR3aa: CASRDREETQYF
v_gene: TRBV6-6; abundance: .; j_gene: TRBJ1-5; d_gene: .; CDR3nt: TGTGCCAGCAGACAACAGGGAATTCAGCCCCAGCATTTT; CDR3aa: CASRQQGIQPQHF
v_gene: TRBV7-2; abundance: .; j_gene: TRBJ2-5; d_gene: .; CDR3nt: TGTGCCAGCAGCTCCGAGGGTCCCTTCAGGACCCAGTACTTC; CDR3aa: CASSSEGPFRTQYF